These T cell receptor beta chains were read from a single sample in a study of CD4 T cells in relation to SARS-CoV-2 and coronaviruses. Some clones are missing from TCRdb's copy, which holds only in-frame ones; the method was immunoSEQ multiplex PCR. The sample has over 35,000 clones; around four fifths are singletons. The antigens of these receptors remain unknown. The specimen sequenced was memory CD4+ T cells from PBMCs, cultured in vitro. These receptor sequences come from an adult with COVID-19. Each CDR3 is given with its conserved first and last residue. Each record gives: V gene, clone size, D gene, J gene, CDR3 DNA, CDR3 protein. The D gene is left open where the match is weak. Size tells how often a clone was seen (once, few, many) or the class of an expanded clone, and some rows leave it out.

>TRBV4-1|NA|TRBD1|TRBJ2-7
TGCGCCAGCCGCCGGGACAGGGGCAACTCCTACGAGCAGTACTTC
CASRRDRGNSYEQYF
>TRBV5-1|once|NA|TRBJ1-4
TGCGCCAGCAGCTCCAATCCGGACAATAATGAAAAACTGTTTTTT
CASSSNPDNNEKLFF
>TRBV5-1|NA|NA|TRBJ2-2
TGCGCCAGCAGCATCGAATTATACACCGGGGAGCTGTTTTTT
CASSIELYTGELFF
>TRBV5-1|NA|TRBD2|TRBJ2-5
TGCGCCAGCAGTCTCGGACTAGCGGGAGGAACCAAAGAGACCCAGTACTTC
CASSLGLAGGTKETQYF
>TRBV7-8|few|NA|TRBJ2-7
TGTGCCAGCAGCTTAGAGGACAGCTACTACGAGCAGTACTTC
CASSLEDSYYEQYF
>TRBV3-1/TRBV3-2|NA|NA|TRBJ1-5
TGTGCCAGCAGCGAGATGATTAGCAATCAGCCCCAGCATTTT
CASSEMISNQPQHF
>TRBV11-2|NA|TRBD1|TRBJ2-2
TGTGCCAGCTGGGGACAGGCTCTCACCGGGGAGCTGTTTTTT
CASWGQALTGELFF
>TRBV19|NA|NA|TRBJ1-3
TGTGCCAGTAGTACGCACAGGGTTCAAGGAAACACCATATATTTT
CASSTHRVQGNTIYF
>TRBV18|few|NA|TRBJ2-7
TGTGCCAGCTCAACGAGACTTGGGGGAGCTTCCTACGAGCAGTACTTC
CASSTRLGGASYEQYF
>TRBV29-1|once|NA|TRBJ2-7
TGCAGCGTTACAAACTCCTACGAGCAGTACTTC
CSVTNSYEQYF
>TRBV15|NA|TRBD2|TRBJ2-2
TGTGCCACCAGCAGATTTGGGGAGGGCGGGGAGCTGTTTTTT
CATSRFGEGGELFF
>TRBV4-1|NA|NA|TRBJ1-4
TGCGCCAGCAGCCAAGGGCAAGCAGGGTTTAATGAAAAACTGTTTTTT
CASSQGQAGFNEKLFF
>TRBV11-2|NA|NA|TRBJ2-3
TGTGCCAGCAGCTCGCCTCTGGAGGGTACGCAGTATTTT
CASSSPLEGTQYF
>TRBV18|NA|TRBD1|TRBJ1-2
TGTGCCAGCCACCCGGGACAGGGTATCCATGGCTACACCTTC
CASHPGQGIHGYTF
>TRBV9|NA|NA|TRBJ2-6
TGTGCCAGCAGCCCGCAGGGCAACTCTGGGGCCAACGTCCTGACTTTC
CASSPQGNSGANVLTF